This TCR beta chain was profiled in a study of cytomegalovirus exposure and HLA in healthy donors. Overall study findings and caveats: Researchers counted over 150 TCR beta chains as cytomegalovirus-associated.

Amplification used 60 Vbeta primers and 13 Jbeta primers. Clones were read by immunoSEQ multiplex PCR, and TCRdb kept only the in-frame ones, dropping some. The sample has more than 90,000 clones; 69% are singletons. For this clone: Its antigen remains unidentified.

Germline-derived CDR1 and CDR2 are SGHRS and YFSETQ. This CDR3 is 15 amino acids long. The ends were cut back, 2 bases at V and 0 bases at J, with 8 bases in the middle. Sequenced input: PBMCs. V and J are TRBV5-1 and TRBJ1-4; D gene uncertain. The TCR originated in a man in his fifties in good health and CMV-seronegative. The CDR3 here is CASSLQPSTNEKLFF. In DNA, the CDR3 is TGCGCCAGCAGCTTACAGCCATCAACTAATGAAAAACTGTTTTTT.